Presented here are 2 T cell receptor beta chains from one specimen sequenced in a study of early T cells in non-severe SARS-CoV-2 infection. In TCRdb, the 5' RACE reads were re-called with MiXCR into one record per CDR3 protein. Among about 46,000 distinct CDR3 sequences listed, roughly 5.4% were seen once. Sequencing was performed on whole blood, taken at baseline. Receptors originate from an adult who was a healthcare worker with PCR-confirmed SARS-CoV-2 infection or an uninfected control (not recorded which).

This clonotype was counted a few times. The junction differs from germline at one of its ends, possibly a read error. The rearrangement links TRBV5-1 to TRBJ1-5, with D uncertain. The CDR3 has 16 residues. Per germline, CDR1 SGHRS and CDR2 YFSETQ. CDR3 sequence: CASSLGGGEGNRPQHF. Here the CDR3 DNA reads TGCGCCAGCAGCTTGGGAGGCGGGGAAGGCAATCGGCCCCAGCATTTT.

Many counts were recorded for this clonotype. CDR3 bases: TGCAGCGTAAAGGGAGGGGCCCTCTCCTACGAGCAGTACTTC. Its translation: CSVKGGALSYEQYF. This chain links TRBV29-1 with TRBJ2-7; 7 bases map to TRBD2. With 6 bases clipped from V and 0 bases from J, the junction kept 8 bases outside the gene matches. The CDR3 covers 14 residues. CDR1 is SQVTM and CDR2 is ANQGSEA in the germline V gene.